Listed here are 16 T cell receptor beta chains from one sample, sequenced in a study of Ad26.COV2.S vaccination and SARS-CoV-2 variants (dated by TCRdb to the early 2020s). The treatment or condition label here, explained by the study, means: roughly 18 received Ad26.COV2.S at low or high dose, single or two shots; 5 received placebo; per-sample allocation not given. Repertoires of vaccine and placebo recipients were sequenced from samples collected on day 63 after the first injection. Library preparation was by the immunoSEQ multiplex PCR assay. TCRdb provides this immuneACCESS table in a form limited to in-frame rearrangements. Some clones are lacking; in checked studies, under half of them reflect an unresolved V gene, and why the rest are absent is not known. Counted in this sample were hundreds of thousands of clones; 80% to 95% of them appeared once. The ten largest clones take up more than 10% of the sample.

This material consisted of peripheral blood, taken in a trial of Ad26.COV2.S vaccine versus placebo. The receptors shown here come from a person between 18 and 65 years old who received the Ad26.COV2.S COVID-19 vaccine or a placebo.

This chain links TRBV6-4 with TRBJ2-1, with 12 bases fitting TRBD2. V gave up 4 bases and J gave up 4 bases; unmatched junction bases: 5. The CDR3 runs to 16 residues. CDR1 and CDR2 from the germline V gene are MRHNA and SNTAGT. CDR3 DNA sequence: TGTGCCAGCAGTGTAACCGGGACTAGCGGGTACAATGAGCAGTTCTTC. Protein product: CASSVTGTSGYNEQFF.

The chain recombines TRBV10-3 with TRBJ2-3; 10 bases align to TRBD2. Trimming took 6 bases from V and 4 from J; bases not matched to a gene: 10. The CDR3 totals 16 residues. CDR1 is ENHRY and CDR2 is SYGVKD in the germline V gene. CDR3 loop: CAIRSPLAGVPDTQYF. The CDR3, as DNA: TGTGCCATCAGGAGTCCCCTAGCGGGAGTCCCAGATACGCAGTATTTT.

V usage is TRBV5-1 and J usage is TRBJ1-2; D unresolved. The germline gives CDR1 SGHRS, CDR2 YFSETQ. This CDR3 has 15 amino acids. Trimming pared 0 bases from V and 8 bases from J, leaving 17 bases between. As DNA, the CDR3 is TGCGCCAGCAGCTTGGATGGGTTTGCAGCCGTCGGCTACACCTTC. This translates into CASSLDGFAAVGYTF.

The chain employs TRBV5-4 and TRBJ2-1; 12 bases map to TRBD2. The CDR3 runs 15 residues. Trimming cost V 4 bases and J 7 bases; bases outside gene matches: 6. The germline gives CDR1 SGHNT, CDR2 YYREEE (reference sequence). For the CDR3, the DNA is TGTGCCAGCAGCCCCCAGCTAGCGGGAGGGAATGAGCAGTTCTTC. Translating gives CASSPQLAGGNEQFF. Variable domain in full (rest from reference TRBV5-4 and TRBJ2-1): ETGVTQSPTHLIKTRGQQVTLRCSSQSGHNTVSWYQQALGQGPQFIFQYYREEENGRGNFPPRFSGLQFPNYSSELNVNALELDDSALYLCASSPQLAGGNEQFFGPGTRLTVL.

V gene TRBV4-3 combines with J gene TRBJ1-4, with D possibly being TRBD1 (5 bases). CDR3 length equals 16 residues. V was trimmed by 0 bases and J by 4 bases, leaving 12 bases between them. The germline V gene encodes CDR1 LGHNA and CDR2 YSLEER. CDR3 in DNA: TGCGCCAGCAGCCAAGATCTTGACAGCTTTAATGAAAAACTGTTTTTT. It specifies CASSQDLDSFNEKLFF.

This chain uses TRBV6-2 or TRBV6-3 with TRBJ1-4; the D gene is possibly TRBD1 (5 bases). CDR1 is MNHEY and CDR2 is SVGEGT in the germline V gene. With 5 bases removed from V and 0 bases from J, the gap between germline ends came to 10 bases. The CDR3 is made up of 15 amino acids. The CDR3 protein is CASSQWGATNEKLFF. The CDR3 DNA is TGTGCCAGCAGTCAATGGGGGGCAACTAATGAAAAACTGTTTTTT.

This clone was picked up a small number of times. The chain links TRBV2 to TRBJ1-5; no clear D gene. The CDR3 covers 14 residues. V gave up 3 bases and J gave up 3 bases, with 9 bases separating them. In germline, CDR1 is SNHLY, CDR2 FYNNEI. CDR3: CASSEVSLNQPQHF. The CDR3 DNA reads TGTGCCAGCAGTGAGGTCAGTCTCAATCAGCCCCAGCATTTT.

CDR3 amino acids: CASRTPPYEQYF. The CDR3 DNA follows: TGTGCCAGCAGGACTCCCCCCTACGAGCAGTACTTC. The chain carries TRBV2 and TRBJ2-7; no definite D call. CDR3 length equals 12 residues. CDR1 is SNHLY and CDR2 is FYNNEI in the germline V gene. The V gene lost 6 bases and the J gene lost 2 bases, with 8 bases spanning the gap. Filled out from reference TRBV2 and TRBJ2-7, the complete variable domain reads EPEVTQTPSHQVTQMGQEVILRCVPISNHLYFYWYRQILGQKVEFLVSFYNNEISEKSEIFDDQFSVERPDGSNFTLKIRSTKLEDSAMYFCASRTPPYEQYFGPGTRLTVT.

V gene TRBV20-1 combines with J gene TRBJ2-6, with D unresolved. Trimming took off 3 bases at V and 0 bases at J, with 6 bases between the two ends. The CDR3 length is 14 residues. The germline V gene has CDR1 DFQATT and CDR2 SNEGSKA (reference sequence). CDR3 DNA sequence: TGCAGTGCTAGTCCCAGCTCTGGGGCCAACGTCCTGACTTTC. Its translation: CSASPSSGANVLTF.

The chain combines TRBV10-1 with TRBJ1-2, with 9 bases that match TRBD1. Germline V gives CDR1 WNHNN, CDR2 SYGVQD (reference sequence). The CDR3 contains 12 residues. The ends lost 10 bases at V and 4 bases at J; junction bases unmatched: 4. The CDR3 here is CANGQGFYGYTF. In nucleotides, the CDR3 is TGCGCCAACGGACAGGGGTTCTATGGCTACACCTTC.

The rearrangement joins TRBV5-1 to TRBJ2-1; a possible D gene is TRBD2 (6 bases). The CDR3 extends over 18 amino acids. Germline CDR1 reads SGHRS; CDR2 reads YFSETQ. V was cut by 1 base and J by 0 bases, with 17 bases left in between. The CDR3 sequence: CASSLPELALGSYNEQFF. The CDR3 DNA sequence: TGCGCCAGCAGCTTGCCCGAGCTAGCGTTAGGCTCCTACAATGAGCAGTTCTTC.

The count of this clone is one. The chain combines TRBV27 with TRBJ1-5; D ambiguous. The germline V gene encodes CDR1 MNHEY and CDR2 SMNVEV (reference sequence). There are 14 residues in the CDR3. Trimming cost V 1 base and J 0 bases, with 4 bases left between them. CDR3 region: CASSLFYSNQPQHF. The CDR3 coding sequence is TGTGCCAGCAGTTTATTTTATAGCAATCAGCCCCAGCATTTT.

The rearrangement joins TRBV4-3 to TRBJ1-6; D is perhaps TRBD1 (6 bases). The CDR3 extends over 20 amino acids. CDR1 LGHNA and CDR2 YSLEER come from the germline V gene. Trimming took off 2 bases at V and 1 base at J, with 21 bases between the two ends. Here the CDR3 DNA reads TGCGCCAGCAGCCAATACCCTCCCACAGGGAGTAGGTCCTATAATTCACCCCTCCACTTT. Residues: CASSQYPPTGSRSYNSPLHF.

This clone was observed a single time. The chain couples TRBV9 to TRBJ1-3, with no clear D. The germline V and J ends were trimmed by 0 bases and 4 bases, with 8 bases remaining between them. Germline V gene data show CDR1 as SGDLS and CDR2 as YYNGEE. The CDR3 sequence is 14 residues long. The CDR3 DNA is TGTGCCAGCAGCGTAGTTGGTACAGGAAACACCATATATTTT. As protein: CASSVVGTGNTIYF.

This chain connects TRBV30 to TRBJ2-3; D unresolved. Trimming left V 0 bases short and J 0 bases short, with 7 bases between. The CDR3 consists of 14 residues. Germline loops: CDR1 GTSNPN, CDR2 SVGIG (reference sequence). In nucleotides, the CDR3 is TGTGCCTGGAGTGTACACGGGAGCACAGATACGCAGTATTTT. This sequence encodes CAWSVHGSTDTQYF. Combining the CDR3 with reference TRBV30 and TRBJ2-3 gives the whole variable domain SQTIHQWPATLVQPVGSPLSLECTVEGTSNPNLYWYRQAAGRGLQLLFYSVGIGQISSEVPQNLSASRPQDRQFILSSKKLLLSDSGFYLCAWSVHGSTDTQYFGPGTRLTVL.

The chain combines TRBV27 with TRBJ2-1; the D is unclear. Trimming took 2 bases from V and 8 from J, leaving 10 bases between them. The CDR3 is 13 residues long. Germline CDR1 and CDR2: MNHEY and SMNVEV (reference sequence). CDR3 in DNA: TGTGCCAGCAGTTTACCAGGTGGGGATGAGCAGTTCTTC. This codes for CASSLPGGDEQFF.